One and the same sample provided the 16 T cell receptor beta chains below, sequenced in a study of shared clonotypes between healthy human individuals. Assay: immunoSEQ multiplex PCR; the TCRdb copy retains only in-frame clones and omits some. The sample contains 450,000 to 600,000 clones, around 79% of which appear only once. The sample was PBMCs. These receptors were obtained from a woman aged 40 to 55 in good health. Some clones in this sample may be carry-over from other donors' samples.

The chain uses TRBV5-4 and TRBJ2-5, with D tentatively TRBD1 (7 bases). This CDR3 comprises 15 residues. Trimming left V 1 base short and J 5 bases short, with 15 bases between. CDR1 and CDR2 from the germline V gene are SGHNT and YYREEE (reference sequence). CDR3 sequence (DNA): TGTGCCAGCAGCTTGAGTCAGGGGGGTGGGGAGACCCAGTACTTC. Amino acids: CASSLSQGGGETQYF.

V and J are TRBV27 and TRBJ2-1, with a tentative D call TRBD1 (5 bases). Germline V gene sequence: CDR1 MNHEY, CDR2 SMNVEV (reference sequence). V lost 2 bases and J 15 bases, leaving 11 bases between the germline ends. The CDR3 totals 11 residues. As DNA, the CDR3 is TGTGCCAGCAGTTTAAGGGGTACTCCGTTCTTC. Translating gives CASSLRGTPFF.

CDR3: CASSLGRDRGRNEQFF. The CDR3 nucleotides read TGTGCCAGCAGCTTAGGGCGGGACAGGGGGCGAAATGAGCAGTTCTTC. The J gene is TRBJ2-1, the V gene TRBV7-6; 12 positions agree with TRBD1. This CDR3 is 16 amino acids long. The trim removed 1 base at V and 7 bases at J, leaving 5 bases unmatched. Germline assignment: CDR1 SGHVS and CDR2 FNYEAQ.

V usage is TRBV11-2 and J usage is TRBJ2-7, with 11 bases matching TRBD2. The CDR3 consists of 16 residues. The V gene's germline CDR1 is SGHAT and CDR2 FQNNGV. The V segment lost 6 bases and the J segment 3 bases; nucleotides outside the gene matches: 10. This CDR3 reads CASRGLAGPPGYEQYF. Here the CDR3 DNA reads TGTGCCAGCAGAGGACTAGCGGGCCCTCCGGGCTACGAGCAGTACTTC. Full variable domain (missing parts from reference TRBV11-2 and TRBJ2-7): EAGVAQSPRYKIIEKRQSVAFWCNPISGHATLYWYQQILGQGPKLLIQFQNNGVVDDSQLPKDRFSAERLKGVDSTLKIQPAKLEDSAVYLCASRGLAGPPGYEQYFGPGTRLTVT.

The rearrangement joins TRBV6-4 to TRBJ1-1, with a weak D call TRBD1 (5 bases). In germline, CDR1 is MRHNA, CDR2 SNTAGT. The CDR3 consists of 11 residues. The germline V and J ends were trimmed by 7 bases and 10 bases, with 13 bases remaining between them. DNA for the CDR3: TGTGCCAGCACCGCGGGAGGGGCAGCTTTCTTT. It translates to CASTAGGAAFF.

This clone was detected only once. The V and J genes are TRBV29-1 and TRBJ1-2; D ambiguous. The CDR3 is 11 amino acids. Germline values: CDR1 SQVTM, CDR2 ANQGSEA. Trimming left V 1 base short and J 8 bases short, with 8 bases between. The CDR3 reads CSVEVVGGYTF. DNA for the CDR3: TGCAGCGTTGAAGTCGTGGGCGGCTACACCTTC.

This chain uses TRBV6-1 with TRBJ2-7, with D possibly being TRBD2 (5 bases). Germline CDR1 reads MNHNS; CDR2 reads SASEGT. With 3 bases removed from V and 1 base from J, the gap between germline ends came to 13 bases. The CDR3 loop spans 15 amino acids. CDR3 residues: CASSEGRLESYEQYF. As DNA, the CDR3 is TGTGCCAGCAGTGAGGGGAGACTCGAGTCCTACGAGCAGTACTTC.

This chain joins TRBV27 and TRBJ2-1; TRBD2 aligns across 7 bases. Germline-derived CDR1 and CDR2 are MNHEY and SMNVEV (reference sequence). Trimming took 7 bases from V and 8 from J; bases not matched to a gene: 23. The CDR3 contains 18 residues. The CDR3 loop reads CASTIGLVGAGRIDEQFF. The DNA for the CDR3 is TGTGCCAGCACTATCGGACTAGTTGGGGCCGGGCGTATCGATGAGCAGTTCTTC.

The chain has TRBV12-5 and TRBJ2-3; 8 bases fit TRBD2. The V segment lost 0 bases and the J segment 2 bases; nucleotides outside the gene matches: 10. Germline loops: CDR1 LGHNT, CDR2 FRNRAP. The CDR3 consists of 18 residues. The CDR3 loop is CASGLVPIGGRNTDTQYF. DNA for the CDR3: TGTGCTAGTGGTTTGGTACCCATAGGCGGGAGGAACACAGATACGCAGTATTTT.

This clone was detected once. This chain uses TRBV5-1 with TRBJ1-1; a possible D gene is TRBD1 (5 bases). Germline values: CDR1 SGHRS, CDR2 YFSETQ. Trimming removed 1 base at V and 1 base at J, with 8 bases between. This CDR3 is built from 14 residues. The CDR3 spells CASSLQGWNTEAFF. The CDR3 DNA is TGCGCCAGCAGCTTGCAGGGCTGGAACACTGAAGCTTTCTTT.

This chain joins TRBV5-1 and TRBJ1-1, with 7 bases fitting TRBD1. V was clipped by 6 bases and J by 0 bases; unmatched bases: 5. CDR3 length: 14 residues. Germline CDR1 reads SGHRS; CDR2 reads YFSETQ. This chain's CDR3 is CASKQGWVNTEAFF. In DNA, the CDR3 is TGCGCCAGCAAACAGGGGTGGGTGAACACTGAAGCTTTCTTT.

The chain couples TRBV7-3 to TRBJ2-7, with 8 bases aligning to TRBD1. The CDR3 has 13 amino acids. In germline, CDR1 is SGHTA, CDR2 FQGTGA. With 5 bases clipped from V and 9 bases from J, the junction kept 9 bases outside the gene matches. CDR3 sequence reads: CASSKRTGSGQYF. The CDR3 nucleotides read TGTGCCAGCAGCAAACGGACAGGGAGCGGGCAGTACTTC.

The gene calls are TRBV30 and TRBJ2-2; D is uncertain. The CDR3 runs to 12 residues. V lost 2 bases and J 7 bases, leaving 8 bases between the germline ends. Germline CDR1 GTSNPN, CDR2 SVGIG (reference sequence). CDR3: CAWSHAIGELFF. The CDR3 DNA sequence: TGTGCCTGGAGTCACGCTATCGGGGAGCTGTTTTTT.

This clone has more than one count but fewer than ten. This rearrangement joins TRBV30 to TRBJ1-1, with D maybe TRBD1 (5 bases). Between the trimmed V and J ends, which lost 5 bases and 3 bases, there was a span of 13 bases. CDR1 GTSNPN and CDR2 SVGIG come from the germline V gene (reference sequence). CDR3 length equals 13 residues. The CDR3 nucleotides read TGTGCCTGGGACGAGGGACGGGACACTGAAGCTTTCTTT. Its protein product is CAWDEGRDTEAFF. The entire variable domain, with the rest obtained from reference TRBV30 and TRBJ1-1, is as follows: SQTIHQWPATLVQPVGSPLSLECTVEGTSNPNLYWYRQAAGRGLQLLFYSVGIGQISSEVPQNLSASRPQDRQFILSSKKLLLSDSGFYLCAWDEGRDTEAFFGQGTRLTVV.

The chain couples TRBV5-1 to TRBJ1-4; D remains unclear. Trimming pared 4 bases from V and 7 bases from J, leaving 14 bases between. Per the germline V gene, CDR1 is SGHRS and CDR2 is YFSETQ. CDR3 length: 14 amino acids. DNA for the CDR3: TGCGCCAGCAGCGTCGGACCCCGGGGTGAAAAACTGTTTTTT. The encoded protein is CASSVGPRGEKLFF.

The chain links TRBV30 to TRBJ1-6, with TRBD1 as a possible D gene (5 bases). With 4 bases removed from V and 5 bases from J, the gap between germline ends came to 12 bases. Per germline, CDR1 GTSNPN and CDR2 SVGIG (reference sequence). CDR3 length: 14 amino acids. CDR3 bases: TGTGCCTGGAACCAGGGAGTAAATAATTCACCCCTCCACTTT. It yields the protein CAWNQGVNNSPLHF.